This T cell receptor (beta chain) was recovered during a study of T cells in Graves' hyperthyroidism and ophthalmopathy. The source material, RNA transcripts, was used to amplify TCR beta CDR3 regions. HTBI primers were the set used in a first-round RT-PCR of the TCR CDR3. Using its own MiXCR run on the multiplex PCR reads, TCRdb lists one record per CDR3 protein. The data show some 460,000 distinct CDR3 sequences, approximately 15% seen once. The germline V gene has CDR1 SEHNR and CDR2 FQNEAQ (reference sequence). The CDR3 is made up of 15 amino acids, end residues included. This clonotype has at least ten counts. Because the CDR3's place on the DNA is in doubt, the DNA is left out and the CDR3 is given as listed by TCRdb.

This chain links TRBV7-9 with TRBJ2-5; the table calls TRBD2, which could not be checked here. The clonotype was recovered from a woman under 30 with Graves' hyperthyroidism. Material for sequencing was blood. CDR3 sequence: CASSLVAGGIPPWYF.